The 29 T cell receptor beta chains given below trace back to one sample, sequenced in a study of T cells in Graves' hyperthyroidism and ophthalmopathy. Researchers amplified the TCR beta CDR3 regions from RNA transcripts. During a first-round RT-PCR of the TCR CDR3, the HTBI primer set was used. Using its own MiXCR run on the multiplex PCR reads, TCRdb lists one record per CDR3 protein. The sample includes 500,000 to 600,000 distinct CDR3 sequences, about 43% of them seen just once. Sequenced: peripheral blood or thyroid tissue (not recorded which). These receptors originate from an adult woman with Graves' disease, either hyperthyroidism or ophthalmopathy (not recorded which).

The CDR3: CASRPSTDPYGYTF. The CDR3 nucleotides read TGTGCCAGTAGACCTTCGACAGATCCCTATGGCTACACCTTC. V usage is TRBV19 and J usage is TRBJ1-2, with a weak D call TRBD1 (5 bases). This CDR3 comprises 14 residues. Per germline, CDR1 LNHDA and CDR2 SQIVND (reference sequence). The V and J ends lost 6 bases and 4 bases respectively, with 15 bases between them.

This clonotype was seen repeatedly, ten times or more. V usage is TRBV2 and J usage is TRBJ1-4; weak D call: TRBD1 (5 bases). V was trimmed by 7 bases and J by 8 bases, leaving 17 bases between them. In germline, CDR1 is SNHLY, CDR2 FYNNEI. CDR3 length equals 14 residues. The CDR3 DNA sequence: TGTGCCAGCACCTGGGGGGGGACGGTGGAAAAACTGTTTTTT. Protein product: CASTWGGTVEKLFF.

This clonotype was seen repeatedly, ten times or more. This chain links TRBV20-1 with TRBJ2-7; 8 bases align to TRBD2. From germline, CDR1 is DFQATT and CDR2 SNEGSKA (reference sequence). This CDR3 is built from 13 residues. Trimming took 0 bases from V and 11 from J; bases not matched to a gene: 9. CDR3 loop: CSAREWSGSPEYF. CDR3 nucleotide sequence: TGCAGTGCTAGAGAGTGGAGCGGGAGTCCGGAGTACTTC.

This clonotype was observed at least ten times. The rearrangement joins TRBV7-9 to TRBJ2-7; the match to TRBD1 covers 7 bases. This CDR3 spans 13 amino acids. The V gene's germline CDR1 is SEHNR and CDR2 FQNEAQ (reference sequence). J was trimmed by 5 bases and V by 7 bases; bases with no gene match: 8. The chain's CDR3 is CASTQGVFDEQYF. The DNA for the CDR3 is TGTGCCAGCACCCAGGGGGTCTTTGACGAGCAGTACTTC.

The chain joins TRBV7-3 to TRBJ2-2; 7 nucleotides align to TRBD2. The CDR3 has 17 residues. Trimming removed 0 bases from V and 7 bases from J; junction bases left unmatched: 11. CDR1 and CDR2 from the germline V gene are SGHTA and FQGTGA. The DNA of the CDR3 is TGTGCCAGCAGCTTAACTGGAGGGGAGGGCATGTTCGGGGAGCTGTTTTTT. It codes for CASSLTGGEGMFGELFF.

The sample holds many counts of this clonotype. The V gene is TRBV5-1, the J gene TRBJ2-5; the D gene is possibly TRBD2 (6 bases). V lost 1 base, J lost 3 bases, and 16 bases lay in between. Germline values: CDR1 SGHRS, CDR2 YFSETQ. This CDR3 is 16 amino acids long. CDR3 loop: CASSLLGSASEETQYF. Written as DNA, the CDR3 is TGCGCCAGCAGCTTGCTGGGATCGGCTAGCGAAGAGACCCAGTACTTC.

CDR3 in amino acids: CASSYGRGRSNQPQHF. The CDR3 DNA sequence: TGTGCCAGCAGTTACGGCAGGGGGCGTAGCAATCAGCCCCAGCATTTT. The J gene is TRBJ1-5, the V gene TRBV6-5; 8 bases are shared with TRBD1. CDR1 is MNHEY and CDR2 is SVGAGI in the germline V gene. J was trimmed by 0 bases and V by 2 bases; bases with no gene match: 3. CDR3 length: 16 residues.

The chain uses TRBV5-4 and TRBJ2-7; no clear D gene. The CDR3 is made up of 14 amino acids. V gave up 0 bases and J gave up 1 base, with 8 bases separating them. Germline loops: CDR1 SGHNT, CDR2 YYREEE (reference sequence). CDR3 region: CASSLAPGSYEQYF. For the CDR3, the DNA is TGTGCCAGCAGCTTGGCCCCGGGTTCCTACGAGCAGTACTTC.

About this clonotype: A junction end diverges from the germline sequence, so it may reflect a read error. This sequence joins TRBV7-8 and TRBJ2-5; 11 bases agree with TRBD2. Germline values: CDR1 SGHVS, CDR2 FQNEAQ. CDR3 length: 16 residues. The CDR3 DNA follows: TGTGCCAGCAGATTAGGTAGCGGGAGGGCCGGAGAGACCCAGTACTTC. It yields the protein CASRLGSGRAGETQYF.

This clonotype was counted many times. In nucleotides, the CDR3 is TGTGCCAGCAGTGTCGGGACAGTTAATCAGCCCCAGCATTTT. Translating it yields CASSVGTVNQPQHF. V is TRBV12-3 or TRBV12-4 and J is TRBJ1-5, with TRBD1 identical over 7 bases. The V and J ends lost 5 bases and 4 bases, in that order; junction bases with no gene match: 5. The CDR3 extends over 14 amino acids.

This chain uses TRBV10-3 with TRBJ2-7, with 12 bases fitting TRBD2. The CDR3 covers 17 residues. Germline V gives CDR1 ENHRY, CDR2 SYGVKD. Trimming at V came to 8 bases and at J to 3 bases, leaving 14 bases not matched to a gene. The CDR3 bases are TGTGCCATCCGAGGGACTAGCGGGTCTCAAGGCTTCTACGAGCAGTACTTC. Amino acid sequence: CAIRGTSGSQGFYEQYF.

This chain joins TRBV20-1 and TRBJ1-1; D is possibly TRBD1 (5 bases). Germline values: CDR1 DFQATT, CDR2 SNEGSKA (reference sequence). This CDR3 spans 12 amino acids. Deletions cut 6 bases from V and 0 bases from J, with 8 bases between. CDR3 region: CSAGGLNTEAFF. As DNA, the CDR3 is TGCAGTGCCGGGGGGTTGAACACTGAAGCTTTCTTT.

This clonotype was found many times. This chain links TRBV7-3 with TRBJ1-2, with TRBD1 identical over 8 bases. The CDR3 runs 14 residues. V dropped 5 bases and J dropped 7; count of bases not matched to a gene: 9. The germline V gene has CDR1 SGHTA and CDR2 FQGTGA. The CDR3 bases are TGTGCCAGCAGCGGGCGAGACAGGGGTGGTGGCTACACCTTC. Translation gives CASSGRDRGGGYTF.

The chain is built from TRBV15 and TRBJ1-4, with D possibly matching TRBD1 (5 bases). CDR1 and CDR2 from the germline V gene are LNHNV and YYDKDF (reference sequence). V dropped 1 base and J dropped 8 bases, with 11 bases sitting between them. CDR3 length equals 14 residues. CDR3 sequence: CATSRGQREEKLFF. DNA of the CDR3: TGTGCCACCAGCAGAGGACAGCGTGAGGAAAAACTGTTTTTT.

In this sample, this clonotype turned up many times. This chain connects TRBV11-2 to TRBJ2-7; TRBD1 matches 7 bases. CDR1 SGHAT and CDR2 FQNNGV come from the germline V gene. The CDR3 covers 14 residues. The V gene end was trimmed by 1 base and the J gene end by 5 bases; junction bases not matched to a gene: 5. CDR3 sequence (DNA): TGTGCCAGCAGCTTAGTTAGGGGGCATCACGAGCAGTACTTC. It is translated as CASSLVRGHHEQYF.

The chain employs TRBV29-1 and TRBJ1-1; no clear D gene. The CDR3 runs to 13 residues. Germline lookup yields CDR1 SQVTM and CDR2 ANQGSEA. Trimming left V 7 bases short and J 0 bases short, with 12 bases between. CDR3 loop: CSASYGMNTEAFF. The CDR3 DNA sequence: TGCAGCGCTTCATATGGAATGAACACTGAAGCTTTCTTT. The variable domain in full, completed from reference TRBV29-1 and TRBJ1-1, reads SAVISQKPSRDICQRGTSLTIQCQVDSQVTMMFWYRQQPGQSLTLIATANQGSEATYESGFVIDKFPISRPNLTFSTLTVSNMSPEDSSIYLCSASYGMNTEAFFGQGTRLTVV.

The chain is built from TRBV25-1 and TRBJ1-6; TRBD1 agrees at 9 bases. Germline values: CDR1 MGHDK, CDR2 SYGVNS. The CDR3 has 15 amino acids. V shed 8 bases and J 7 bases; nucleotides not matched to a gene: 9. The CDR3 DNA follows: TGTGCCAGCGGCGAAGGGACAGGGTCAAATTCACCCCTCCACTTT. It yields the protein CASGEGTGSNSPLHF.

The chain employs TRBV5-3 and TRBJ1-2, with D hard to call. TRBV5-3 belongs to the ORF category, with a function that is uncertain. V lost 6 bases to trimming and J lost 0 bases, with 0 bases between them. CDR3 length equals 10 residues. The CDR3 DNA follows: TGTGCCAGAACTAACTATGGCTACACCTTC. Its protein is CARTNYGYTF.

As to this clonotype: A read error may account for a junction end that differs from germline. The V call is TRBV12-3 or TRBV12-4, the J call TRBJ1-4; D remains ambiguous. This CDR3 is 19 amino acids long. CDR3: CANSLTPWRALGTNEKLFF. The CDR3 bases are TGTGCCAACAGTTTGACCCCTTGGCGGGCTCTGGGGACTAATGAAAAACTGTTTTTT.

The V call is TRBV7-2, the J call TRBJ1-1, with TRBD1 identical over 8 bases. This CDR3 is 16 amino acids long. Germline lookup yields CDR1 SGHTA and CDR2 FQGNSA. The trim removed 5 bases at V and 1 base at J, leaving 9 bases unmatched. CDR3 nucleotides: TGTGCCAGCAGCCACGACCTTGGACAGGGGAACACTGAAGCTTTCTTT. This encodes CASSHDLGQGNTEAFF.

There are a few counts of this clonotype. The chain couples TRBV28 to TRBJ1-5, with 7 nucleotides matching TRBD1. Trimming cost V 6 bases and J 3 bases; bases outside gene matches: 5. The CDR3 consists of 14 residues. Per the germline V gene, CDR1 is MDHEN and CDR2 is SYDVKM. The CDR3 DNA is TGTGCCAGCAGCCGAGGGGGCCCCAATCAGCCCCAGCATTTT. Its translation: CASSRGGPNQPQHF.

The chain joins TRBV12-3 or TRBV12-4 to TRBJ2-2; D is possibly TRBD1 or TRBD2 (5 bases each). This CDR3 contains 14 residues. Trimming took off 8 bases at V and 0 bases at J, with 10 bases between the two ends. This chain's CDR3 is CASGRDPNTGELFF. As DNA, the CDR3 is TGTGCCAGCGGTAGGGACCCGAACACCGGGGAGCTGTTTTTT.

This clonotype has a handful of counts. The chain carries TRBV6-2 or TRBV6-3 and TRBJ2-7, with 9 bases aligning to TRBD1. This CDR3 is 14 amino acids long. Germline V CDR1 and CDR2: MNHEY, SVGEGT. V was pared by 6 bases and J by 2 bases, with 5 bases of the junction left unmatched. DNA of the CDR3: TGTGCCAGCAGAGGACAGGGGATTGCCTACGAGCAGTACTTC. Its translation: CASRGQGIAYEQYF.

This clonotype was recorded once. This chain links TRBV2 with TRBJ2-2; TRBD2 agrees at 14 bases. V gave up 7 bases and J gave up 4 bases; unmatched junction bases: 5. The length of the CDR3 is 16 residues. CDR1 is SNHLY, CDR2 FYNNEI, per germline. The CDR3 DNA follows: TGTGCCAGCATTCGACTAGCGGGAGGGGGCACCGGGGAGCTGTTTTTT. Translation: CASIRLAGGGTGELFF.

The chain joins TRBV24-1 to TRBJ1-2; no reliable D call. There are 15 residues in the CDR3. V lost 2 bases and J lost 8, with 17 bases in between. Germline CDR1 and CDR2: KGHDR and SFDVKD. The CDR3 loop is CATSDSFGERVGYTF. CDR3 in DNA: TGTGCCACCAGTGATTCCTTCGGCGAAAGGGTCGGCTACACCTTC.

This chain joins TRBV20-1 and TRBJ2-5, with 12 nucleotides matching TRBD2. This CDR3 contains 13 residues. Germline trimming cut 6 bases from V and 6 bases from J; bases unmatched to any gene: 5. Germline V gene lookup returns CDR1 DFQATT and CDR2 SNEGSKA (reference sequence). The CDR3 DNA is TGCAGTGCCAAGACTAGCGGGAGCCAGACCCAGTACTTC. Its protein product is CSAKTSGSQTQYF.

This clonotype came up many times. The chain joins TRBV24-1 to TRBJ1-5; 7 positions agree with TRBD1. CDR1 and CDR2 from the germline V gene are KGHDR and SFDVKD. The CDR3 contains 14 residues. V lost 7 bases and J lost 7; bases outside the gene matches: 9. The CDR3 sequence: CATSETGSRQPQHF. The CDR3 DNA reads TGTGCCACCAGCGAGACAGGGTCAAGACAGCCCCAGCATTTT.

The rearrangement uses TRBV29-1 and TRBJ1-3; 9 nucleotides line up with TRBD1. With V trimmed by 4 bases and J by 0 bases, 16 bases remained unmatched. CDR1 and CDR2 (germline): SQVTM, ANQGSEA. This CDR3 has 19 amino acids. In DNA form, the CDR3 reads TGCAGCGTTGTCCCAGCGGACTTACAGGGGGCCTTCTCTGGAAACACCATATATTTT. Its translation: CSVVPADLQGAFSGNTIYF.

The chain employs TRBV11-2 and TRBJ1-1, with a weak D call TRBD1 (5 bases). Trimming pared 5 bases from V and 6 bases from J, leaving 22 bases between. The CDR3 has 16 residues. Germline V gene lookup returns CDR1 SGHAT and CDR2 FQNNGV. The DNA of the CDR3 is TGTGCCAGCAGCGCCAGGATGGGGGAGGGCGCGGCTGAAGCTTTCTTT. Amino acids: CASSARMGEGAAEAFF.